A single sample is the source of the 20 T cell receptor beta chains below, sequenced in a study of blood T cell repertoires in COVID-19. Some clones are missing from TCRdb's copy, which holds only in-frame ones; the method was immunoSEQ multiplex PCR. Of under 200,000 clones listed, around 87% are singletons. Sequencing was carried out using peripheral blood. These receptors originate from a woman older than 75 with COVID-19, enrolled during active disease.

This rearrangement joins TRBV7-2 to TRBJ2-7; maybe TRBD2 (7 bases). Germline lookup yields CDR1 SGHTA and CDR2 FQGNSA. This CDR3 contains 16 residues. Trimming left V 3 bases short and J 0 bases short, with 15 bases between. The CDR3 bases are TGTGCCAGCAGCTTCACCGGGGGGCGGACCTCCTACGAGCAGTACTTC. Protein product: CASSFTGGRTSYEQYF.

The rearrangement joins TRBV7-2 to TRBJ1-2, with a weak D call TRBD1 (6 bases). CDR1 is SGHTA and CDR2 is FQGNSA in the germline V gene. This CDR3 region has 13 residues. The ends were cut back, 4 bases at V and 11 bases at J, with 17 bases in the middle. CDR3 DNA: TGTGCCAGCAGCTCGAGACAGGACTGGACGTACACCTTC. This sequence encodes CASSSRQDWTYTF.

The chain has TRBV7-2 and TRBJ1-6, with D unresolved. Deletions cut 1 base from V and 14 bases from J, with 9 bases between. CDR1 SGHTA and CDR2 FQGNSA come from the germline V gene. CDR3 length: 12 residues. CDR3 amino acids: CASSLVPTALHF. As DNA, the CDR3 is TGTGCCAGCAGCTTAGTTCCCACAGCCCTCCACTTT.

The rearrangement uses TRBV28 and TRBJ1-1; possible D gene TRBD1, 6 bases. The CDR3 totals 15 residues. The V end was cut by 6 bases, the J end by 0 bases, with 14 bases between. In germline, CDR1 is MDHEN, CDR2 SYDVKM. The CDR3 protein is CASRGADSVNTEAFF. CDR3 nucleotides: TGTGCCAGCAGGGGGGCAGACTCGGTGAACACTGAAGCTTTCTTT.

This clone was detected once. The chain has TRBV4-2 and TRBJ2-2; 9 bases align to TRBD1. V shed 3 bases, J shed 4 bases, and the junction held 9 bases outside the gene matches. This CDR3 is 17 amino acids long. From germline, CDR1 is LGHNA and CDR2 YNFKEQ. This CDR3 reads CASSQSTGGRSTGELFF. In DNA form, the CDR3 reads TGTGCCAGCAGCCAGTCGACAGGGGGAAGATCCACCGGGGAGCTGTTTTTT.

The chain has TRBV29-1 and TRBJ1-1; D is unclear. This CDR3 region has 12 residues. CDR1 SQVTM and CDR2 ANQGSEA come from the germline V gene. V was trimmed by 4 bases and J by 0 bases, leaving 6 bases between them. The CDR3 reads CSVGAMNTEAFF. CDR3 DNA: TGCAGCGTTGGGGCAATGAACACTGAAGCTTTCTTT.

This chain uses TRBV5-6 with TRBJ1-1; 7 bases are shared with TRBD1. The CDR3 has 17 residues. With V trimmed by 2 bases and J by 6 bases, 16 bases remained unmatched. Germline values: CDR1 SGHDT, CDR2 YYEEEE. CDR3 residues: CASSFPEGWTGTAEAFF. As DNA, the CDR3 is TGTGCCAGCAGCTTTCCAGAGGGCTGGACAGGCACTGCTGAAGCTTTCTTT.

The sample holds a few counts of this clone. The CDR3: CASSLGAANTEAFF. CDR3 nucleotides: TGTGCCAGCAGCTTGGGAGCTGCAAACACTGAAGCTTTCTTT. The rearrangement joins TRBV5-4 to TRBJ1-1; D not resolved. Trimming removed 0 bases from V and 2 bases from J, with 8 bases in between. The CDR3 contains 14 residues. CDR1 is SGHNT and CDR2 is YYREEE in the germline V gene (reference sequence).

V is TRBV5-1 and J is TRBJ1-5; TRBD1 is a possible D gene (6 bases). The CDR3 has 13 residues. The V end was cut by 5 bases, the J end by 3 bases, with 9 bases between. In germline, CDR1 is SGHRS, CDR2 YFSETQ. CDR3 bases: TGCGCCAGCAGGGGGGCCCTCAATCAGCCCCAGCATTTT. It codes for CASRGALNQPQHF.

The genes are TRBV5-6 and TRBJ2-7; a possible D gene is TRBD2 (6 bases). There are 15 residues in the CDR3. The V end was cut by 1 base, the J end by 6 bases, with 17 bases between. Looked up from germline, CDR1 is SGHDT and CDR2 is YYEEEE. In DNA form, the CDR3 reads TGTGCCAGCAGCTTGCCAGGGACTCTTATGGGCGAGCAGTACTTC. Its translation: CASSLPGTLMGEQYF.

The chain couples TRBV11-2 to TRBJ2-5, with a tentative D call TRBD1 (6 bases). The CDR3 is made up of 16 amino acids. Trimming shortened V by 1 base and J by 2 bases, and 14 bases separated the two germline ends. From germline, CDR1 is SGHAT and CDR2 FQNNGV. This CDR3 reads CASSLVPERGQETQYF. DNA for the CDR3: TGTGCCAGCAGCTTAGTTCCAGAGAGGGGGCAAGAGACCCAGTACTTC.

The J gene is TRBJ2-2, the V gene TRBV27; TRBD2 matches at 12 bases. This CDR3 region has 17 residues. CDR1 and CDR2 (germline): MNHEY, SMNVEV (reference sequence). Trimming cost V 6 bases and J 7 bases; bases outside gene matches: 12. The CDR3 is CASRPSGRALVGGELFF. The DNA for the CDR3 is TGTGCCAGCAGACCTAGCGGGAGGGCCTTGGTGGGCGGGGAGCTGTTTTTT.

The J gene is TRBJ2-5, the V gene TRBV29-1; 7 bases line up with TRBD1. Germline V gene lookup returns CDR1 SQVTM and CDR2 ANQGSEA. This CDR3 has 14 residues. After removal of 6 bases from V and 4 bases from J, the junction contained 11 bases not matched to a gene. The CDR3 DNA follows: TGCAGCGTGGAACAGGGGTTGGGCGGAGAGACCCAGTACTTC. Translation: CSVEQGLGGETQYF.

The V and J genes are TRBV3-1 (or the pseudogene TRBV3-2) and TRBJ1-2, with D possibly being TRBD1 (6 bases). Trimming took 0 bases from V and 1 from J, leaving 15 bases between them. The length of the CDR3 is 17 residues. The germline V gene encodes CDR1 LGHDT and CDR2 YNNKEL (reference sequence). The CDR3 DNA follows: TGTGCCAGCAGCCAAGACTGGGGGCCTCCTCTTAACTATGGCTACACCTTC. This sequence encodes CASSQDWGPPLNYGYTF.

The CDR3 spells CASSLGGQGADQPQHF. CDR3 DNA sequence: TGCGCCAGCAGCTTAGGCGGGCAGGGGGCTGACCAGCCCCAGCATTTT. The chain recombines TRBV5-1 with TRBJ1-5, with 8 bases lining up with TRBD1. The CDR3 sequence is 16 residues long. Germline V lookup: CDR1 SGHRS, CDR2 YFSETQ. Unmatched junction bases numbered 11, after V lost 2 bases and J lost 7 bases.

The chain has TRBV18 and TRBJ1-1; 7 bases align to TRBD1. Germline assignment: CDR1 KGHSH and CDR2 LQKENI. V lost 4 bases and J lost 1; bases outside the gene matches: 9. The CDR3 has 16 amino acids. DNA of the CDR3: TGTGCCAGCTCACTACAGGGGCTTATCGGGAACACTGAAGCTTTCTTT. Protein: CASSLQGLIGNTEAFF.

V gene TRBV28 combines with J gene TRBJ2-7, with D possibly matching TRBD2 (6 bases). The CDR3 extends over 14 amino acids. V was pared by 1 base and J by 0 bases, with 7 bases between. The germline V gene has CDR1 MDHEN and CDR2 SYDVKM. The CDR3 is CASSLLAVSYEQYF. In DNA, the CDR3 is TGTGCCAGCAGTTTATTAGCGGTCTCCTACGAGCAGTACTTC.

CDR3 amino acids: CASSLSGRQDGLPLHF. The CDR3 DNA reads TGCGCCAGCAGCTTGTCTGGTCGGCAGGATGGATTACCCCTCCACTTT. The gene calls are TRBV5-1 and TRBJ1-6; D is ambiguous. This CDR3 is 16 amino acids long. The V end lost 1 base, the J end lost 12 bases, and 20 bases lay between the germline ends. Germline CDR1 SGHRS, CDR2 YFSETQ.

The V gene is TRBV19, the J gene TRBJ2-1; 10 bases are a match to TRBD2. This CDR3 contains 15 residues. V lost 5 bases, J lost 2 bases, and 3 bases stayed unmatched. Per germline, CDR1 LNHDA and CDR2 SQIVND (reference sequence). Here the CDR3 reads CASSPSGRTYNEQFF. The CDR3 coding sequence is TGTGCCAGTAGTCCTAGCGGGAGAACCTACAATGAGCAGTTCTTC.

This chain uses TRBV19 with TRBJ2-5, with 7 bases that match TRBD2. CDR1 and CDR2 (germline): LNHDA, SQIVND (reference sequence). This CDR3 region has 15 residues. Trimming took 5 bases from V and 5 from J; bases not matched to a gene: 11. The CDR3: CASSLTLSGAETQYF. The CDR3 bases are TGTGCCAGTAGTCTTACGCTAAGCGGGGCGGAGACCCAGTACTTC.